The sample holds a few counts of the clone carrying this T cell receptor (beta chain). Its antigen is unknown. Measured with immunoSEQ multiplex PCR; TCRdb has only the in-frame clones, and not every one. The profile covers about 350,000 clones, with 80% to 90% appearing a single time and roughly 10% taken by the ten largest. This specimen comes from a study of Ad26.COV2.S vaccination and SARS-CoV-2 variants. Study in general: Once or twice, 56 days apart, Ad26.COV2.S was delivered intramuscularly. Study results and caveats: The study found higher spike-specific TCR breadth in vaccine than placebo recipients. Measurement of non-spike TCR breadth gave similar results in vaccine and placebo recipients.

V lost 2 bases and J lost 1; bases outside the gene matches: 4. CDR3 length: 16 residues. Germline CDR1 is MNHNY and CDR2 is SVGAGI (reference sequence). Indicated treatment: about 20 received Ad26.COV2.S at low or high dose, single or two shots; several received placebo; per-sample allocation not given. Vaccine and placebo recipients were sampled on day 63 after the first injection. This adult donor, from Boston, was 18-55 years old. The starting material was peripheral blood, obtained in a trial of Ad26.COV2.S vaccine versus placebo. The chain carries TRBV6-6 and TRBJ1-1, with 10 bases fitting TRBD1. This TCR came from a person between 18 and 60 years old who received the Ad26.COV2.S COVID-19 vaccine or a placebo. The CDR3 reads CASSYGDRGWNTEAFF. The CDR3 bases are TGTGCCAGCAGTTACGGGGACAGGGGATGGAACACTGAAGCTTTCTTT.